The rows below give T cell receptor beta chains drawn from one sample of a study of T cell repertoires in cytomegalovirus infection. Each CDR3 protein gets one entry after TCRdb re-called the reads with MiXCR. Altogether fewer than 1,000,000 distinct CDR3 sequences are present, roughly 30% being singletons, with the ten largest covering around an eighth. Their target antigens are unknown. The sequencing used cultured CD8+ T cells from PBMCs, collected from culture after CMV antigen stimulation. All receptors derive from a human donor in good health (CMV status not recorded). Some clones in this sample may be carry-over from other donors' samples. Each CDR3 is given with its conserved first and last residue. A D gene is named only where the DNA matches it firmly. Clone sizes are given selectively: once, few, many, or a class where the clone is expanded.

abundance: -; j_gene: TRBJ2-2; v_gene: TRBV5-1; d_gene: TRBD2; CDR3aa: CASSTTSGGAGELFF; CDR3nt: TGCGCCAGCAGCACGACTAGCGGGGGCGCCGGGGAGCTGTTTTTT
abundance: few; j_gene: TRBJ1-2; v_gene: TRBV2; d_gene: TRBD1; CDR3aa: CASSVTTGGENGYTF; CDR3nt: TGTGCCAGCAGTGTAACTACAGGGGGCGAGAATGGCTACACCTTC
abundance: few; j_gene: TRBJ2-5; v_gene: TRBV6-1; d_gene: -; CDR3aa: CASSQGFGETQYF; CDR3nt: TGTGCCAGCAGCCAGGGTTTTGGGGAGACCCAGTACTTC
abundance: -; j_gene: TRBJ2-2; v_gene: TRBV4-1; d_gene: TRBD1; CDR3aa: CASSQDRQGEWVWAGELFF; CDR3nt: TGCGCCAGCAGCCAAGATCGCCAGGGGGAGTGGGTATGGGCCGGGGAGCTGTTTTTT
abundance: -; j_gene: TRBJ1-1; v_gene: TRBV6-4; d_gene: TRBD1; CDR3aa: CASRDRGVTEAFF; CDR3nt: TGTGCCAGCAGGGACAGGGGAGTCACTGAAGCTTTCTTT
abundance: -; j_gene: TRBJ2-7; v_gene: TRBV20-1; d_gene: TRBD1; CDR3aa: CSARPGTGPDYEQYF; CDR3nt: TGCAGTGCTAGACCCGGGACAGGCCCTGACTACGAGCAGTACTTC
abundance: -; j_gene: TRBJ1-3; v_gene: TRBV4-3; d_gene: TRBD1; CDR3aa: CASSQGQGAGNTIYF; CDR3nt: TGCGCCAGCAGCCAAGGGCAGGGGGCTGGAAACACCATATATTTT
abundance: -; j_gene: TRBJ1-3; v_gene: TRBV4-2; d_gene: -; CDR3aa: CASSFQAALYF; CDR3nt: TGTGCCAGCAGCTTCCAAGCAGCGTTATATTTT
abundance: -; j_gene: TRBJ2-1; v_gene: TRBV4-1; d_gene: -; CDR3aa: CASSQDVGPYNEQFF; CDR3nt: TGCGCCAGCAGCCAAGATGTGGGACCCTACAATGAGCAGTTCTTC
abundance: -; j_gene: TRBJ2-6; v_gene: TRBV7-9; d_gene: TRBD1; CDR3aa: CASSWADRGAGANVLTF; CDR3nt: TGTGCCAGCAGCTGGGCGGACAGGGGCGCTGGGGCCAACGTCCTGACTTTC
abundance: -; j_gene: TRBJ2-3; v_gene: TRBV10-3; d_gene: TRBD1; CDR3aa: CAISEGTDRLGDTQYF; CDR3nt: TGTGCCATCAGTGAGGGGACGGACAGGCTGGGTGATACGCAGTATTTT
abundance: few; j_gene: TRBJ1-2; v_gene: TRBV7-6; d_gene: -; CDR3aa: CASSYGASQGTGYTF; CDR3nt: TGTGCCAGCAGCTACGGGGCTTCGCAGGGAACCGGCTACACCTTC
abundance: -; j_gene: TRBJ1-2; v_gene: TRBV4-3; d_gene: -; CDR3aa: CASSPLLSNYGYTF; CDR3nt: TGCGCCAGCAGTCCCTTACTTTCTAACTATGGCTACACCTTC
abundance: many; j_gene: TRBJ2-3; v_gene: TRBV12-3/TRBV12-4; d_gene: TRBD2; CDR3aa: CASSPISGGATDTQYF; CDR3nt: TGTGCCAGCAGCCCAATAAGCGGGGGGGCCACAGATACGCAGTATTTT
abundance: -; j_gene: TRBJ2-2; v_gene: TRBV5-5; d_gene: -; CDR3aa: CASSLGPAANTGELFF; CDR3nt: TGTGCCAGCAGCTTGGGGCCAGCAGCGAACACCGGGGAGCTGTTTTTT